Each of the 15 T cell receptor beta chains below was sequenced from the same sample in a study of T-cell memory formation after mild COVID-19. TCRdb itself ran the 5' RACE reads through MiXCR, one entry per CDR3 protein. The data contain approximately 290,000 distinct CDR3 sequences, 15% of them singletons. Specimen: PBMCs or a T cell subset sorted from them (not recorded which). The receptors here all came from a man between 18 and 35 years old who had mild COVID-19 (a few samples of this study predate the infection). Cell type and time point are not known.

The chain carries TRBV27 and TRBJ2-4, with D tentatively TRBD2 (5 bases). Per germline, CDR1 MNHEY and CDR2 SMNVEV (reference sequence). V dropped 3 bases and J dropped 7 bases, with 16 bases sitting between them. The CDR3 totals 15 residues. The DNA of the CDR3 is TGTGCCAGCAGTTTTGGTGGTACGGGAACCAACATTCAGTACTTC. Translated: CASSFGGTGTNIQYF.

The chain couples TRBV7-8 to TRBJ1-4, with unresolved D. Per the germline V gene, CDR1 is SGHVS and CDR2 is FQNEAQ. This CDR3 is 13 amino acids long. V lost 5 bases and J lost 7, with 11 bases in between. CDR3 protein: CASSHRVVEKLFF. CDR3 nucleotide sequence: TGTGCCAGCAGCCACCGGGTGGTTGAAAAACTGTTTTTT.

The V and J genes are TRBV20-1 and TRBJ2-7, with unresolved D. The germline CDR1 and CDR2 sequences are DFQATT and SNEGSKA (reference sequence). This CDR3 region has 11 residues. The V end was cut by 5 bases, the J end by 5 bases, with 10 bases between. The CDR3 sequence: CSAGPRDEQYF. The CDR3 DNA sequence: TGCAGTGCTGGCCCTCGGGACGAGCAGTACTTC.

This clonotype was counted many times. The gene calls are TRBV5-1 and TRBJ2-3; D gene ambiguous. CDR1 is SGHRS, CDR2 YFSETQ, per germline. Trimming pared 0 bases from V and 5 bases from J, leaving 13 bases between. The length of the CDR3 is 15 residues. CDR3 region: CASSLAEYSEDTQYF. Written as DNA, the CDR3 is TGCGCCAGCAGCTTGGCAGAGTACTCGGAAGATACGCAGTATTTT.

The V gene is TRBV11-2, the J gene TRBJ2-3; D possibly matches TRBD1 or TRBD2 (5 bases each). The CDR3 runs 14 residues. Germline V gene sequence: CDR1 SGHAT, CDR2 FQNNGV. V was pared by 7 bases and J by 11 bases, with 22 bases between. The CDR3 sequence is CASIAPVGPYVQYF. CDR3 coding DNA: TGTGCCAGCATCGCACCCGTGGGACCCTACGTGCAGTATTTT.

This clonotype was counted a few times. The chain employs TRBV7-3 and TRBJ2-3; TRBD2 matches 16 bases. V lost 4 bases to trimming and J lost 3 bases; unmatched junction nucleotides: 4. Germline CDR1 and CDR2: SGHTA and FQGTGA. The CDR3 has 17 amino acids. CDR3 sequence reads: CASSSGTSGGDTDTQYF. The CDR3, as DNA: TGTGCCAGCAGCTCCGGGACTAGCGGGGGGGATACAGATACGCAGTATTTT.

This clonotype has just a few counts. The gene calls are TRBV9 and TRBJ1-3; D not resolved. The CDR3 has 13 residues. Per germline, CDR1 SGDLS and CDR2 YYNGEE. The germline V and J ends were trimmed by 1 base and 3 bases, with 5 bases remaining between them. The CDR3 nucleotides are TGTGCCAGCAGCGTATTAGGTGGAAACACCATATATTTT. This sequence encodes CASSVLGGNTIYF.

In this sample, this clonotype turned up a few times. The rearrangement uses TRBV4-2 and TRBJ1-2; 7 bases align to TRBD1. The CDR3 runs 13 residues. V shed 4 bases and J 8 bases; nucleotides not matched to a gene: 7. Germline values: CDR1 LGHNA, CDR2 YNFKEQ. DNA of the CDR3: TGTGCCAGCAGCCTTTGGGACAGAGAAGGCTACACCTTC. Protein product: CASSLWDREGYTF.

This clonotype has a handful of counts. This rearrangement joins TRBV5-1 to TRBJ2-7; D may be TRBD1 (5 bases). CDR1 SGHRS and CDR2 YFSETQ come from the germline V gene. Trimming shortened V by 1 base and J by 4 bases, and 15 bases separated the two germline ends. The CDR3 has 15 amino acids. CDR3 sequence (DNA): TGCGCCAGCAGCTTGATCGGCAGGGATCAGTACGAGCAGTACGTC. Translation gives CASSLIGRDQYEQYV.

The genes are TRBV4-3 and TRBJ2-1; D is unclear. Germline V gene lookup returns CDR1 LGHNA and CDR2 YSLEER. Trimming cost V 4 bases and J 5 bases, with 12 bases left between them. The CDR3 totals 14 residues. As DNA, the CDR3 is TGCGCCAGCAGCCTCCTGGCTAATGACAATGAGCAGTTCTTC. This gives the protein CASSLLANDNEQFF.

Of note for this clonotype: A read error may be the cause here, since a much bigger clone is one base away. The chain carries TRBV6-1 and TRBJ2-2; unclear D gene. There are 16 residues in the CDR3. The ends were cut back, 2 bases at V and 3 bases at J, with 13 bases in the middle. Looked up from germline, CDR1 is MNHNS and CDR2 is SASEGT. CDR3 amino acids: CASSERERPYTGELFF. In nucleotides, the CDR3 is TGTGCCAGCAGTGAAAGGGAAAGGCCGTACACCGGGGAGCTGTTTTTT.

This clonotype came up a few times. The genes are TRBV12-3 or TRBV12-4 and TRBJ1-6, with D possibly matching TRBD1 (5 bases). This CDR3 is 15 amino acids long. Trimming left V 6 bases short and J 7 bases short, with 16 bases between. As DNA, the CDR3 is TGTGCCAGCAGCCGGGCCGGGACTTACAATTCACCCCTCCACTTT. Protein: CASSRAGTYNSPLHF.

This clonotype was detected ten times or more. V usage is TRBV12-3 or TRBV12-4 and J usage is TRBJ2-1; 11 positions agree with TRBD1. This CDR3 is built from 15 residues. V lost 5 bases and J lost 8; bases outside the gene matches: 8. This CDR3 is CASSPGTGGLDEQFF. CDR3 coding DNA: TGTGCCAGCAGTCCCGGGACAGGGGGTTTGGATGAGCAGTTCTTC.

V gene TRBV4-2 combines with J gene TRBJ2-7; D remains ambiguous. This CDR3 spans 12 amino acids. Trimming removed 0 bases from V and 5 bases from J, with 5 bases in between. Germline V gene data show CDR1 as LGHNA and CDR2 as YNFKEQ. CDR3 loop: CASSQDRNEQYF. The DNA of the CDR3 is TGTGCCAGCAGCCAAGATAGGAACGAGCAGTACTTC.

This chain connects TRBV10-3 to TRBJ2-7; D possibly corresponds to TRBD2 (6 bases). Germline V gives CDR1 ENHRY, CDR2 SYGVKD. The V end lost 6 bases, the J end lost 2 bases, and 17 bases lay between the germline ends. This CDR3 is 15 amino acids long. The CDR3: CAISTNSGGPYEQYF. CDR3 DNA sequence: TGTGCCATCAGCACTAATTCCGGGGGACCCTACGAGCAGTACTTC.